Below are 32 T cell receptor beta chains sequenced from a single sample in a study of spatial heterogeneity in lung cancer. TCRdb re-derived calls from the 5' RACE reads in MiXCR, one entry per CDR3 protein. The sample has about 85,000 distinct CDR3 sequences; approximately 21% are singletons. Time point here: sample taken at primary tumor resection. Unsorted whole RNA from tumor, nontumor lung or frozen PBMC underwent sequencing. The sample in question was PBMCs, obtained at surgery. Receptors originate from a male donor with early-stage non-small cell lung cancer.

The chain has TRBV7-2 and TRBJ1-1; D unresolved. The CDR3 covers 14 residues. Deletions cut 2 bases from V and 0 bases from J, with 7 bases between. CDR1 and CDR2 (germline): SGHTA, FQGNSA. In nucleotides, the CDR3 is TGTGCCAGCAGCTTAAGAACTATGAACACTGAAGCTTTCTTT. Amino acids: CASSLRTMNTEAFF.

This clonotype occurred a few times. The chain couples TRBV10-3 to TRBJ2-7; D possibly corresponds to TRBD1 (5 bases). Germline assignment: CDR1 ENHRY and CDR2 SYGVKD. The CDR3 spans 16 residues. Deletions cut 4 bases from V and 4 bases from J, with 20 bases between. CDR3 coding DNA: TGTGCCATCAGTGTGGGGTGGGGCAGAACAACATACGAGCAGTACTTC. Encoded protein: CAISVGWGRTTYEQYF.

This clonotype was detected only a few times. The chain is built from TRBV20-1 and TRBJ1-6, with 9 nucleotides matching TRBD1. The trim removed 6 bases at V and 9 bases at J, leaving 12 bases unmatched. From germline, CDR1 is DFQATT and CDR2 SNEGSKA (reference sequence). This CDR3 has 15 amino acids. The CDR3 DNA sequence: TGCAGTGCCCTGATAGACAGGGGGTTTAGTTCACCCCTCCACTTT. Translating it yields CSALIDRGFSSPLHF.

Concerning this clonotype: A read error may account for a junction end that differs from germline. V gene TRBV27 combines with J gene TRBJ1-5, with TRBD1 matching 7 bases. The V gene's germline CDR1 is MNHEY and CDR2 SMNVEV (reference sequence). The CDR3 length is 14 residues. CDR3 sequence reads: CASSSNRGNQPQHF. In nucleotides, the CDR3 is TGTGCCAGCAGTTCGAACAGGGGCAACCAGCCCCAGCATTTT.

This clonotype was observed a handful of times. V gene TRBV5-1 combines with J gene TRBJ1-1, with 7 positions matching TRBD1. Germline CDR1 is SGHRS and CDR2 is YFSETQ. CDR3 length: 15 amino acids. J was trimmed by 5 bases and V by 3 bases; bases with no gene match: 10. CDR3 in DNA: TGCGCCAGCAGCTCGACAGGGCCTGAGGTAACTGAAGCTTTCTTT. Translating it yields CASSSTGPEVTEAFF.

In this sample, this clonotype turned up a few times. The chain joins TRBV4-2 to TRBJ2-1; TRBD1 aligns across 7 bases. The CDR3 extends over 13 amino acids. With V trimmed by 8 bases and J by 7 bases, 8 bases remained unmatched. Germline values: CDR1 LGHNA, CDR2 YNFKEQ. CDR3 bases: TGTGCCAGCCAGGGGGTTGGTAGTAATGAGCAGTTCTTC. This translates into CASQGVGSNEQFF.

This clonotype came up a few times. The chain couples TRBV7-2 to TRBJ1-5; D might be TRBD1 (5 bases). This CDR3 comprises 15 residues. Germline V gene data show CDR1 as SGHTA and CDR2 as FQGNSA. V lost 1 base to trimming and J lost 2 bases, with 9 bases between them. The CDR3 DNA is TGTGCCAGCAGCTTAGTGGGGGATGGCAATCAGCCCCAGCATTTT. Its protein is CASSLVGDGNQPQHF.

This clonotype appeared a few times. CDR3 protein: CASSLDVTFQETQYF. DNA of the CDR3: TGTGCCAGCAGTTTAGACGTGACTTTCCAAGAGACCCAGTACTTC. The V gene is TRBV12-3 or TRBV12-4, the J gene TRBJ2-5; no firm D call. The CDR3 runs to 15 residues. Trimming removed 1 base at V and 1 base at J, with 10 bases between.

This rearrangement joins TRBV7-2 to TRBJ1-2, with unresolved D. The CDR3 length is 15 residues. CDR1 and CDR2 (germline): SGHTA, FQGNSA. V gave up 1 base and J gave up 4 bases, with 13 bases separating them. This CDR3 is CASSLVMGESYGYTF. The CDR3 bases are TGTGCCAGCAGCTTAGTGATGGGAGAGTCCTATGGCTACACCTTC. Combining the CDR3 with reference TRBV7-2 and TRBJ1-2 gives the whole variable domain GAGVSQSPSNKVTEKGKDVELRCDPISGHTALYWYRQSLGQGLEFLIYFQGNSAPDKSGLPSDRFSAERTGGSVSTLTIQRTQQEDSAVYLCASSLVMGESYGYTFGSGTRLTVV.

The rearrangement uses TRBV5-1 and TRBJ1-3; 7 bases line up with TRBD1. CDR1 and CDR2 (germline): SGHRS, YFSETQ. Trimming at V came to 8 bases and at J to 0 bases, leaving 14 bases not matched to a gene. The CDR3 consists of 17 residues. The CDR3 loop is CARRTGRALSSGNTIYF. CDR3 DNA sequence: TGCGCCAGGAGGACAGGACGCGCCCTTAGCTCTGGAAACACCATATATTTT.

The chain couples TRBV12-3 or TRBV12-4 to TRBJ1-2; perhaps TRBD1 as D (5 bases). This CDR3 contains 14 residues. V was trimmed by 4 bases and J by 4 bases, leaving 13 bases between them. The CDR3 region has the DNA TGTGCCAGCAGTTCCCGAGGGGTTAGCTATGGCTACACCTTC. This encodes CASSSRGVSYGYTF.

This chain links TRBV6-6 with TRBJ1-6; the D gene is possibly TRBD1 (5 bases). The CDR3 consists of 13 residues. Trimming removed 10 bases from V and 5 bases from J, with 12 bases in between. Germline CDR1 reads MNHNY; CDR2 reads SVGAGI (reference sequence). The CDR3 DNA is TGTGCCAACAGGCGGGTCCATAATTCACCCCTCCACTTT. It codes for CANRRVHNSPLHF.

This clonotype has a handful of counts. V is TRBV5-5 and J is TRBJ2-7; TRBD1 matches 7 bases. Germline CDR1 is SGHKS and CDR2 is YYEKEE (reference sequence). The CDR3 consists of 14 residues. The trim removed 3 bases at V and 4 bases at J, leaving 7 bases unmatched. The CDR3 DNA follows: TGTGCCAGCAGCTCTCCGGGACAGTCTTACGAGCAGTACTTC. It yields the protein CASSSPGQSYEQYF.

A few counts support this clonotype. V and J are TRBV2 and TRBJ2-5, with a weak D call TRBD2 (6 bases). The germline V and J ends were trimmed by 1 base and 6 bases, with 24 bases remaining between them. The CDR3 is 18 residues long. The germline V gene has CDR1 SNHLY and CDR2 FYNNEI. The CDR3 reads CASSEVFPSAVQVKTQYF. The CDR3 bases are TGTGCCAGCAGTGAAGTTTTCCCTAGCGCCGTTCAAGTAAAGACCCAGTACTTC.

This clonotype occurred a few times. The chain employs TRBV28 and TRBJ2-5; D is undetermined. Between the trimmed V and J ends, which lost 3 bases and 6 bases, there was a span of 5 bases. Germline lookup yields CDR1 MDHEN and CDR2 SYDVKM. The CDR3 covers 11 residues. The CDR3: CASSLDKTQYF. DNA for the CDR3: TGTGCCAGCAGTTTGGATAAGACCCAGTACTTC.

Written as DNA, the CDR3 is TGCGCCAGCAGCCGGGGACAGGGTCTCGGTGAAGCTTTCTTT. It codes for CASSRGQGLGEAFF. This chain links TRBV4-1 with TRBJ1-1; 9 nucleotides agree with TRBD1. There are 14 residues in the CDR3. The germline V gene encodes CDR1 MGHRA and CDR2 YSYEKL. Trimming at V came to 4 bases and at J to 7 bases, leaving 7 bases not matched to a gene.

CDR3: CASSPDRAHEQYF. CDR3 in DNA: TGTGCCAGCAGCCCTGACAGGGCCCACGAGCAGTACTTC. The chain is built from TRBV11-1 and TRBJ2-7, with 7 bases matching TRBD1. The CDR3 has 13 residues. Germline V gene lookup returns CDR1 SGHAT and CDR2 FQDESV (reference sequence). Trimming cost V 5 bases and J 5 bases; bases outside gene matches: 6.

The rearrangement links TRBV5-4 to TRBJ2-1; D is undetermined. With 3 bases removed from V and 0 bases from J, the gap between germline ends came to 7 bases. Germline loops: CDR1 SGHNT, CDR2 YYREEE (reference sequence). There are 14 residues in the CDR3. This chain's CDR3 is CASSYAGSYNEQFF. The CDR3 bases are TGTGCCAGCAGCTACGCCGGCTCCTACAATGAGCAGTTCTTC. Combining the CDR3 with reference TRBV5-4 and TRBJ2-1 gives the whole variable domain ETGVTQSPTHLIKTRGQQVTLRCSSQSGHNTVSWYQQALGQGPQFIFQYYREEENGRGNFPPRFSGLQFPNYSSELNVNALELDDSALYLCASSYAGSYNEQFFGPGTRLTVL.

This clonotype has only a few counts. The rearrangement uses TRBV27 and TRBJ2-7; 9 bases fit TRBD2. Germline loops: CDR1 MNHEY, CDR2 SMNVEV (reference sequence). CDR3 length: 13 residues. J was trimmed by 7 bases and V by 6 bases; bases with no gene match: 7. In DNA, the CDR3 is TGTGCCAGCAGAGGCGGGGGGGCCGGAGAGCAGTACTTC. This codes for CASRGGGAGEQYF.

This clonotype has a count of ten or more. DNA of the CDR3: TGTGCCAGCAGCCACAAAAACCAAGACAGGGGGGACAATCAGCCCCAGCATTTT. As protein: CASSHKNQDRGDNQPQHF. The chain joins TRBV6-6 to TRBJ1-5, with 9 bases lining up with TRBD1. CDR1 MNHNY and CDR2 SVGAGI come from the germline V gene (reference sequence). CDR3 length: 18 amino acids. V lost 6 bases, J lost 3 bases, and 15 bases stayed unmatched.

The DNA of the CDR3 is TGTGCCAGCACCAGGGGCACAGATACGCAGTATTTT. It specifies CASTRGTDTQYF. This chain connects TRBV2 to TRBJ2-3; possibly TRBD1 for D (5 bases). Trimming cost V 7 bases and J 1 base, with 6 bases left between them. The V gene's germline CDR1 is SNHLY and CDR2 FYNNEI. The CDR3 sequence is 12 residues long.

This clonotype has just a few counts. This sequence joins TRBV12-3 or TRBV12-4 and TRBJ2-7; D is possibly TRBD1 or TRBD2 (6 bases each). The CDR3 has 14 residues. Deletions cut 0 bases from V and 3 bases from J, with 9 bases between. The CDR3 sequence: CASSLAGGGYEQYF. The CDR3 DNA is TGTGCCAGCAGTTTAGCGGGGGGCGGCTACGAGCAGTACTTC.

This clonotype has a handful of counts. Germline and junction disagree at one end, which may indicate a read error. V usage is TRBV6-5 and J usage is TRBJ2-7, with D unresolved. From germline, CDR1 is MNHEY and CDR2 SVGAGI. The CDR3 is made up of 15 amino acids. CDR3 nucleotides: TGTGCCAGCAGTTTTTCGACCCTCCCCACCTACGAGCAGTGCTTC. It specifies CASSFSTLPTYEQCF.

This clonotype was seen a handful of times. CDR3 amino acids: CASSVGEGPGADTQYF. For the CDR3, the DNA is TGTGCCAGCAGCGTAGGGGAGGGGCCTGGGGCAGATACGCAGTATTTT. The chain employs TRBV9 and TRBJ2-3; 7 positions agree with TRBD2. Per the germline V gene, CDR1 is SGDLS and CDR2 is YYNGEE. The CDR3 length is 16 residues. Trimming removed 0 bases from V and 4 bases from J; junction bases left unmatched: 8.

V is TRBV4-1 and J is TRBJ1-2; D is ambiguous. V lost 7 bases and J lost 4, with 25 bases in between. The germline CDR1 and CDR2 sequences are MGHRA and YSYEKL. The CDR3 extends over 17 amino acids. DNA for the CDR3: TGCGCCAGCACCCCAGTAGCTGGGGTCCCTATTTCCTATGGCTACACCTTC. Translated, it gives CASTPVAGVPISYGYTF.

The CDR3 is CASSQGQGPYNSPLHF. CDR3 nucleotides: TGTGCCAGCAGCCAAGGACAGGGGCCCTATAATTCACCCCTCCACTTT. This rearrangement joins TRBV4-2 to TRBJ1-6; 8 bases align to TRBD1. From germline, CDR1 is LGHNA and CDR2 YNFKEQ. The trim removed 1 base at V and 2 bases at J, leaving 1 base unmatched. There are 16 residues in the CDR3.

V usage is TRBV15 and J usage is TRBJ1-5; D unresolved. The germline V gene encodes CDR1 LNHNV and CDR2 YYDKDF (reference sequence). This CDR3 is 13 amino acids long. V gave up 0 bases and J gave up 7 bases, with 7 bases separating them. The CDR3 here is CATSRDALQPQHF. The DNA for the CDR3 is TGTGCCACCAGCAGAGATGCTCTGCAGCCCCAGCATTTT. Full variable domain (rest looked up from reference TRBV15 and TRBJ1-5): DAMVIQNPRYQVTQFGKPVTLSCSQTLNHNVMYWYQQKSSQAPKLLFHYYDKDFNNEADTPDNFQSRRPNTSFCFLDIRSPGLGDTAMYLCATSRDALQPQHFGDGTRLSIL.

This clonotype has a handful of counts. The J gene is TRBJ2-3, the V gene TRBV7-2; 9 positions agree with TRBD1. This CDR3 is 14 amino acids long. V dropped 10 bases and J dropped 0; count of bases not matched to a gene: 5. The V gene's germline CDR1 is SGHTA and CDR2 FQGNSA. In nucleotides, the CDR3 is TGTGCCACCAGGACAGGGGCTAGCACAGATACGCAGTATTTT. It codes for CATRTGASTDTQYF.

This clonotype was detected a few times. The V gene is TRBV14, the J gene TRBJ2-2; D gene ambiguous. Germline CDR1 reads SGHDN; CDR2 reads FVKESK. Trimming took 1 base from V and 0 from J, leaving 9 bases between them. The CDR3 loop spans 16 amino acids. CDR3 sequence: CASSQVHPANTGELFF. The CDR3 DNA is TGTGCCAGCAGCCAAGTCCACCCGGCGAACACCGGGGAGCTGTTTTTT.

V usage is TRBV28 and J usage is TRBJ2-2, with D possibly matching TRBD1 (6 bases). This CDR3 spans 13 amino acids. Germline CDR1 reads MDHEN; CDR2 reads SYDVKM. V lost 7 bases, J lost 9 bases, and 15 bases lay in between. The CDR3 DNA reads TGTGCCAGCATATACAGAACAGGGCGGGAGCTGTTTTTT. Amino acids: CASIYRTGRELFF.

In its sample, this clonotype was seen a few times. The CDR3 sequence: CASSLTGSGEKLFF. The CDR3 nucleotides are TGCGCCAGCAGCCTGACAGGATCGGGTGAAAAACTGTTTTTT. The chain joins TRBV5-1 to TRBJ1-4; tentative D call: TRBD1 (6 bases). CDR1 is SGHRS, CDR2 YFSETQ, per germline. V lost 4 bases and J 7 bases, leaving 14 bases between the germline ends. The CDR3 is made up of 14 amino acids. Together with reference TRBV5-1 and TRBJ1-4, the CDR3 gives the full variable domain: KAGVTQTPRYLIKTRGQQVTLSCSPISGHRSVSWYQQTPGQGLQFLFEYFSETQRNKGNFPGRFSGRQFSNSRSEMNVSTLELGDSALYLCASSLTGSGEKLFFGSGTQLSVL.

This clonotype turned up a few times. The V gene is TRBV13, the J gene TRBJ2-3; D may correspond to TRBD1 or TRBD2 (5 bases each). Trimming left V 4 bases short and J 1 base short, with 12 bases between. The CDR3 spans 15 residues. CDR1 and CDR2 (germline): PRHDT, FYEKMQ (reference sequence). The CDR3 loop reads CASSSGPTRTDTQYF. The CDR3 DNA sequence: TGTGCCAGCAGCTCGGGACCAACACGCACAGATACGCAGTATTTT.